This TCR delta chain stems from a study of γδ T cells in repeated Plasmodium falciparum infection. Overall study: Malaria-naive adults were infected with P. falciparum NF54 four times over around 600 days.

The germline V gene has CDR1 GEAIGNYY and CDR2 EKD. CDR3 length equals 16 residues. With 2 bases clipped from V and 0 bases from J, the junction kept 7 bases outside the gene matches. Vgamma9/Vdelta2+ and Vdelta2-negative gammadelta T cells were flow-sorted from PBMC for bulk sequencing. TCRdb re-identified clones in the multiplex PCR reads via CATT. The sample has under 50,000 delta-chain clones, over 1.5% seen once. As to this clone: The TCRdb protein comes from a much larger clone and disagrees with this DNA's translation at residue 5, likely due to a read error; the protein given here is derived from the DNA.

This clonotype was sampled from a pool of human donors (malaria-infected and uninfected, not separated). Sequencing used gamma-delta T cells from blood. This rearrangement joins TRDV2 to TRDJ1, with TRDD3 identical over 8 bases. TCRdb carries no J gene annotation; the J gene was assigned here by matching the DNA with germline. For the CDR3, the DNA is TGTGCCTGTGACAGACCACTGGGGGCTTACACCGATAAACTCATCTTT. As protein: CACDRPLGAYTDKLIF.